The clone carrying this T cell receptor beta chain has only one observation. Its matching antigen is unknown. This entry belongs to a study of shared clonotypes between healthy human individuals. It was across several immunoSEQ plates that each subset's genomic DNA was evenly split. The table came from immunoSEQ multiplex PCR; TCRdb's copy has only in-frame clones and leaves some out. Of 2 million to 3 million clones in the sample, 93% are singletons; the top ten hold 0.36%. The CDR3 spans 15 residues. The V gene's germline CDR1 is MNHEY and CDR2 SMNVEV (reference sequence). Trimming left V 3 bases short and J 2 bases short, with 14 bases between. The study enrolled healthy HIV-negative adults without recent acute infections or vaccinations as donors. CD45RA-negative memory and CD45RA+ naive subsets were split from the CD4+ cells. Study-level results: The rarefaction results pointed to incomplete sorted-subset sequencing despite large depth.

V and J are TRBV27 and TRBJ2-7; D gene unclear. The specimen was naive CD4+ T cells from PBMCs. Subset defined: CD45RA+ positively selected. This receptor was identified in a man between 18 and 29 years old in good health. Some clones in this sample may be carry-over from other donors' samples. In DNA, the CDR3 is TGTGCCAGCAGTTTGTCGTTGAATCCTGCCTACGAGCAGTACTTC. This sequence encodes CASSLSLNPAYEQYF.